This TCR beta chain originates from a study of CD8+ T cells in alopecia areata. Points on this clone: The antigen remains unidentified.

The CDR3 runs to 12 residues. Per germline, CDR1 SNHLY and CDR2 FYNNEI. Trimming took 6 bases from V and 6 from J, leaving 9 bases between them. As the sequencing template, cDNA was produced by extracting RNA and reverse transcribing it. The repertoire was sequenced with immunoSEQ multiplex PCR; TCRdb's copy has only in-frame clones and lacks some. This sample has more than 90,000 clones, with about 61% found just once. Findings and caveats of the study: Relative to normal scalp, lesional scalp, especially alopecia totalis/universalis, showed higher clonality.

What was sequenced was CD4+ T cells sorted from blood. The chain recombines TRBV2 with TRBJ1-5; the D is unclear. This clonotype was obtained from a human donor in good health. CDR3 coding DNA: TGTGCCAGCAGATGGCGGGGTCAGCCCCAGCATTTT. This gives the protein CASRWRGQPQHF. Full variable domain (outside the CDR3, taken from reference TRBV2 and TRBJ1-5): EPEVTQTPSHQVTQMGQEVILRCVPISNHLYFYWYRQILGQKVEFLVSFYNNEISEKSEIFDDQFSVERPDGSNFTLKIRSTKLEDSAMYFCASRWRGQPQHFGDGTRLSIL.